Each of the 18 T cell receptor beta chains below was sequenced from the same sample in a study of shared clonotypes between healthy human individuals. Sequencing was performed with immunoSEQ multiplex PCR; in TCRdb, only in-frame clones are kept and a portion is missing. The table has approximately 2.5 million clones, over 85% seen once. Specimen: naive CD4+ T cells from PBMCs. Subset in this sample: CD45RA+ positively selected. These receptors were obtained from a man aged 18 to 35 in good health. Some clones in this sample may be carry-over from other donors' samples.

The rearrangement joins TRBV7-2 to TRBJ2-7; 7 bases fit TRBD2. CDR1 and CDR2 from the germline V gene are SGHTA and FQGNSA. Trimming took 9 bases from V and 2 from J; bases not matched to a gene: 7. There are 13 residues in the CDR3. The CDR3 loop is CASSAGPTYEQYF. The CDR3 nucleotides read TGTGCCAGTTCAGCGGGACCTACCTACGAGCAGTACTTC.

The chain carries TRBV9 and TRBJ1-1; no reliable D call. V lost 0 bases and J lost 4, with 10 bases in between. The CDR3 is 14 residues long. Germline CDR1 reads SGDLS; CDR2 reads YYNGEE. This chain's CDR3 is CASSVGDQSTEAFF. In DNA form, the CDR3 reads TGTGCCAGCAGCGTAGGGGATCAAAGCACTGAAGCTTTCTTT.

The V gene is TRBV27, the J gene TRBJ2-2, with TRBD1 matching over 7 bases. This CDR3 comprises 12 residues. Trimming removed 11 bases from V and 3 bases from J; junction bases left unmatched: 3. Germline CDR1 reads MNHEY; CDR2 reads SMNVEV (reference sequence). The CDR3 DNA is TGTGCCCCTCAGGGGGACACCGGGGAGCTGTTTTTT. This encodes CAPQGDTGELFF.

V usage is TRBV27 and J usage is TRBJ2-2, with 9 bases that match TRBD2. Germline V lookup: CDR1 MNHEY, CDR2 SMNVEV (reference sequence). V gave up 6 bases and J gave up 4 bases; unmatched junction bases: 12. The CDR3 consists of 17 residues. The CDR3 loop is CASRYLAGLGVTGELFF. The CDR3 DNA sequence: TGTGCCAGCAGGTACCTAGCGGGGCTCGGGGTCACCGGGGAGCTGTTTTTT.

The rearrangement joins TRBV2 to TRBJ1-4, with 7 bases matching TRBD1. Losses at the gene ends were 6 bases for V and 7 bases for J; bases not matched to a gene: 8. CDR3 length: 14 amino acids. Germline CDR1 SNHLY, CDR2 FYNNEI. The CDR3 DNA is TGTGCCAGCAGCTCCGGGACAGTTGGTGAAAAACTGTTTTTT. Protein: CASSSGTVGEKLFF.

Concerning this clone itself: Other DNA sequences in this sample translate to the same CDR3. This rearrangement joins TRBV9 to TRBJ2-5; D is perhaps TRBD1 (6 bases). Germline loops: CDR1 SGDLS, CDR2 YYNGEE. This CDR3 has 13 amino acids. Trimming took off 0 bases at V and 5 bases at J, with 8 bases between the two ends. CDR3 sequence: CASSVGRGETQYF. CDR3 nucleotides: TGTGCCAGCAGCGTAGGCAGGGGCGAGACCCAGTACTTC.

With regard to this clone: Other DNA sequences in the same sample also yield this CDR3. The chain combines TRBV4-3 with TRBJ1-3; TRBD1 is a possible D gene (5 bases). Between the trimmed V and J ends, which lost 0 bases and 0 bases, there was a span of 9 bases. The CDR3 contains 16 residues. The germline V gene encodes CDR1 LGHNA and CDR2 YSLEER. CDR3 in amino acids: CASSQDRGSSGNTIYF. CDR3 sequence (DNA): TGCGCCAGCAGCCAAGATCGGGGCTCCTCTGGAAACACCATATATTTT.

About this clone itself: At one end the junction does not follow the germline gene, possibly because of a read error. This chain uses TRBV28 with TRBJ2-1; TRBD1 aligns across 8 bases. Germline V gene data show CDR1 as MDHEN and CDR2 as SYDVKM. The CDR3 extends over 13 amino acids. CDR3 DNA: TGTGCCTGCAGGACAGGGCTTGGCAATGAGCAGTTCTTC. It yields the protein CACRTGLGNEQFF.

A remark on this clone: Other nucleotide sequences in the sample specify the same CDR3. The chain has TRBV28 and TRBJ2-7, with TRBD2 identical over 7 bases. There are 13 residues in the CDR3. Per the germline V gene, CDR1 is MDHEN and CDR2 is SYDVKM. After removal of 7 bases from V and 3 bases from J, the junction contained 6 bases not matched to a gene. The CDR3 DNA follows: TGTGCCAGCACTAGCGGAACCTTCTACGAGCAGTACTTC. It translates to CASTSGTFYEQYF.

The chain employs TRBV11-1 and TRBJ2-7, with D perhaps matching TRBD1 or TRBD2 (5 bases each). Germline V gene sequence: CDR1 SGHAT, CDR2 FQDESV (reference sequence). The CDR3 loop spans 15 amino acids. V gave up 5 bases and J gave up 4 bases, with 18 bases separating them. The CDR3 DNA is TGTGCCAGCAGCCTAAACCGGGACCAGACTTACGAGCAGTACTTC. This sequence encodes CASSLNRDQTYEQYF.

The chain is built from TRBV19 and TRBJ1-3; D unresolved. Germline V gene lookup returns CDR1 LNHDA and CDR2 SQIVND (reference sequence). V lost 3 bases and J 8 bases, leaving 11 bases between the germline ends. The CDR3 is 13 amino acids. The CDR3 sequence is CASSILGGDTIYF. In DNA form, the CDR3 reads TGTGCCAGTAGTATCCTGGGCGGGGACACCATATATTTT.

The genes are TRBV29-1 and TRBJ2-4; D perhaps matches TRBD1 (6 bases). V dropped 3 bases and J dropped 1 base, with 7 bases sitting between them. The CDR3 spans 13 residues. Germline assignment: CDR1 SQVTM and CDR2 ANQGSEA. The CDR3 DNA sequence: TGCAGCGTTGATCAGGGGGCCAAAAACATTCAGTACTTC. This codes for CSVDQGAKNIQYF. Supplemented by reference TRBV29-1 and TRBJ2-4, the full variable domain reads SAVISQKPSRDICQRGTSLTIQCQVDSQVTMMFWYRQQPGQSLTLIATANQGSEATYESGFVIDKFPISRPNLTFSTLTVSNMSPEDSSIYLCSVDQGAKNIQYFGAGTRLSVL.

This clone was found a few times. The chain couples TRBV2 to TRBJ1-2; D is perhaps TRBD1 (5 bases). CDR1 is SNHLY and CDR2 is FYNNEI in the germline V gene. The CDR3 totals 13 residues. Trimming stripped 6 bases from V and 2 bases from J, with 10 bases between. The CDR3 DNA reads as TGTGCCAGCAGCGCACAGGTAAACTATGGCTACACCTTC. Translating it yields CASSAQVNYGYTF. The whole variable domain, filled in from reference TRBV2 and TRBJ1-2, reads EPEVTQTPSHQVTQMGQEVILRCVPISNHLYFYWYRQILGQKVEFLVSFYNNEISEKSEIFDDQFSVERPDGSNFTLKIRSTKLEDSAMYFCASSAQVNYGYTFGSGTRLTVV.

The chain has TRBV5-4 and TRBJ2-3; 9 positions match TRBD1. V shed 5 bases and J 1 base; nucleotides not matched to a gene: 8. This CDR3 has 16 amino acids. CDR1 and CDR2 (germline): SGHNT, YYREEE (reference sequence). CDR3 residues: CASRPRDRVGTDTQYF. The CDR3 nucleotides read TGTGCCAGCAGACCCAGGGACAGGGTTGGCACAGATACGCAGTATTTT.

The chain has TRBV29-1 and TRBJ1-1; no reliable D call. The CDR3 has 14 residues. Trimming removed 4 bases at V and 1 base at J, with 13 bases between. Germline V CDR1 and CDR2: SQVTM, ANQGSEA. The CDR3 here is CSVGWRLSNTEAFF. The CDR3, as DNA: TGCAGCGTTGGCTGGAGACTGTCGAACACTGAAGCTTTCTTT.

A single count supports this clone. J is TRBJ1-3 and V is TRBV5-6; D not certain. The CDR3 spans 14 residues. Between the trimmed V and J ends, which lost 2 bases and 0 bases, there was a span of 6 bases. CDR1 is SGHDT, CDR2 YYEEEE, per germline. In DNA form, the CDR3 reads TGTGCCAGCAGCTTCCGAAGCTCTGGAAACACCATATATTTT. It yields the protein CASSFRSSGNTIYF.

A single count supports this clone. This chain connects TRBV4-2 to TRBJ1-4; the D is unclear. This CDR3 is built from 19 residues. With 2 bases removed from V and 6 bases from J, the gap between germline ends came to 25 bases. Germline-derived CDR1 and CDR2 are LGHNA and YNFKEQ. CDR3 nucleotides: TGTGCCAGCAGCCAACTTTCCACCGGGCCGGGCTATTTCGATGAAAAACTGTTTTTT. This translates into CASSQLSTGPGYFDEKLFF.

The genes are TRBV27 and TRBJ2-7; D gene unclear. The CDR3 spans 12 residues. Trimming stripped 1 base from V and 5 bases from J, with 6 bases between. Germline lookup yields CDR1 MNHEY and CDR2 SMNVEV (reference sequence). Here the CDR3 reads CASSLFGDEQYF. CDR3 coding DNA: TGTGCCAGCAGTTTATTTGGGGACGAGCAGTACTTC.